This T cell receptor beta chain was sequenced for a study of blood T cell repertoires in COVID-19 (TCRdb year 2020). Study-wide context: The collaborator samples originated in the United States, Italy and Spain and spanned the acute and convalescent phases of COVID-19. The prospective study material was composed of cDNA or gDNA derived from T cells, B-cell-depleted T cells, or PBMCs. Deeply sampled blood TCRbeta repertoires from subjects exposed to, actively infected with, or recovered from COVID-19 were included in the dataset. The repertoires were released in a freely available public database meant as a resource for research on the immune response to SARS-CoV-2. The samples were drawn from the first 160 participants of the ongoing ImmuneRACE study and from some 1,300 subjects provided by 6 global collaborators. Sample metadata almost always included a de-identified subject ID, COVID-19 status, age in years and sex. HLA class I and class II types, where available, came from metadata supplied by the sample provider rather than from assay-based typing. The full study reports these points: The amount of clinical and demographic metadata varied by source and participant and was provided uncurated.

Enrolling through a virtual design, the prospective study's participants ranged in age from roughly 18 to 90 years and lived across 24 United States geographic areas. In the prospective study, cohorts were assigned on the basis of participant-reported clinical history obtained from a screening survey and a study questionnaire. Mobile phlebotomists in the prospective study collected whole blood, serum and a nasopharyngeal or oropharyngeal swab from every participant. Additional blood draws and questionnaires over an approximately 2-month period could optionally be provided by prospective study participants. Prospective study blood samples were shipped either frozen or at room temperature before DNA extraction. TCRbeta CDR3 regions were amplified from genomic DNA using the immunoSEQ Assay, a bias-controlled multiplex PCR. In the authors' own workflow: Nucleated cell counts per sample were estimated from amplification of reference gene primers within the assay. Sequence reads were collapsed and filtered to measure the absolute abundance of every unique TCRbeta CDR3 rearrangement. For each sample, productive Simpson clonality was calculated as the square root of Simpson's diversity index over productive rearrangements. Held by TCRdb, this immuneACCESS table contains in-frame sequences only and omits some clones. Under half of the omission traces to an unresolved V gene where checked; the cause of the rest is unknown. For V, J and clone size, that table is used; D and trimming come from the DNA. The sample table records about 400,000 clones; around nine tenths of these occur just once. 0.97% of the sample is in the top ten clones.

On this clone: No antigen is known for it. No clone much larger than this one lies a single base away; base qualities are absent.

The junction shows trimming of 7 bases on V and 2 bases on J, plus 11 bases between the germline ends. In the germline V gene, CDR1 corresponds to SNHLY and CDR2 to FYNNEI. The CDR3 contains 13 residues, cysteine and phenylalanine counted. Kept here is only the CDR3 DNA, which spans 39 bases and is read in frame from base 1. Material: PBMCs or T cells enriched from blood (not recorded which). The chain uses TRBV2 and TRBJ1-2; 6 matching bases give a weak D call of TRBD1. The TCR comes from a woman in her 30s with acute COVID-19. The nucleotide sequence reads as follows: TGTGCCAGCAAGGACAGCACGAACTATGGCTACACCTTC. Its translation reads: CASKDSTNYGYTF.